This TCR beta chain was recovered during a study of human thymus T cells. Regarding the study as a whole: Among thymic and blood repertoires, usage of V and J genes appeared biased.

The CDR3 totals 15 residues. V lost 4 bases, J lost 1 base, and 4 bases stayed unmatched. Germline lookup yields CDR1 SGDLS and CDR2 YYNGEE. Samples came from healthy Finnish infants during open corrective cardiac surgery. Only four of the eight donors provided a 0.5-1 mL blood sample. All available leukocytes, rather than a set cell count, yielded the blood DNA. Profiled with immunoSEQ multiplex PCR; TCRdb holds only in-frame clones, not every one. The sample has about 50,000 clones, approximately 95% seen once. Turning to this clone: Its antigen is unknown.

The sample comprised blood. The origin of this receptor is a girl under two years old with a congenital heart defect but otherwise immunologically healthy. V usage is TRBV9 and J usage is TRBJ2-5, with 10 bases fitting TRBD2. The CDR3 DNA is TGTGCCAGCAGCCGAGCGGGAGGGGCCCAAGAGACCCAGTACTTC. Protein product: CASSRAGGAQETQYF.